The 30 T cell receptor beta chains given below trace back to one sample, sequenced in a study of graft-versus-host responses after intestinal transplantation. The repertoire was sequenced with immunoSEQ multiplex PCR; TCRdb's copy has only in-frame clones and lacks some. Of about 90,000 clones in the sample, roughly 93% are singletons; the top ten hold approximately 0.5%. Their cognate antigens are unknown. The sample consisted of unstimulated CD8+ T cells sorted from spleen or lymph node cells, taken before intestinal transplant. These receptor sequences come from a human donor who received an intestinal transplant.

This clone was counted between two and nine times. This sequence joins TRBV19 and TRBJ1-1, with D unclear. The CDR3 is made up of 12 amino acids. Per germline, CDR1 LNHDA and CDR2 SQIVND (reference sequence). V lost 3 bases and J 1 base, leaving 3 bases between the germline ends. CDR3 in amino acids: CASSIGNTEAFF. As DNA, the CDR3 is TGTGCCAGTAGTATCGGGAACACTGAAGCTTTCTTT.

The genes are TRBV27 and TRBJ2-7, with 7 bases matching TRBD2. The CDR3 covers 13 residues. Germline V gene data show CDR1 as MNHEY and CDR2 as SMNVEV (reference sequence). V was clipped by 11 bases and J by 0 bases; unmatched bases: 7. This CDR3 is CAAGSGSSYEQYF. CDR3 nucleotides: TGTGCCGCCGGTAGCGGGTCCTCCTACGAGCAGTACTTC.

The chain couples TRBV9 to TRBJ2-1; TRBD2 is a possible D gene (7 bases). V lost 0 bases, J lost 13 bases, and 11 bases lay in between. The germline V gene has CDR1 SGDLS and CDR2 YYNGEE. This CDR3 has 12 residues. The CDR3 is CASSVGGGDQFF. The CDR3 DNA sequence: TGTGCCAGCAGCGTAGGAGGGGGGGACCAGTTCTTC.

This clone was observed a handful of times. The chain recombines TRBV19 with TRBJ1-1; no definite D call. The germline CDR1 and CDR2 sequences are LNHDA and SQIVND (reference sequence). The CDR3 loop spans 12 amino acids. Trimming stripped 3 bases from V and 7 bases from J, with 9 bases between. The CDR3 is CASSIGSLEAFF. The CDR3 DNA reads as TGTGCCAGTAGTATTGGGAGCCTTGAAGCTTTCTTT.

DNA for the CDR3: TGTGCCAGCACCACCTACTCCTACAATGAGCAGTTCTTC. Protein sequence: CASTTYSYNEQFF. This chain links TRBV9 with TRBJ2-1; D gene uncertain. The V end lost 6 bases, the J end lost 0 bases, and 7 bases lay between the germline ends. The CDR3 is 13 residues long. Germline CDR1 reads SGDLS; CDR2 reads YYNGEE. The whole variable domain, remainder taken from reference TRBV9 and TRBJ2-1, is DSGVTQTPKHLITATGQRVTLRCSPRSGDLSVYWYQQSLDQGLQFLIQYYNGEERAKGNILERFSAQQFPDLHSELNLSSLELGDSALYFCASTTYSYNEQFFGPGTRLTVL.

The chain combines TRBV7-8 with TRBJ1-6, with TRBD1 identical over 7 bases. The V gene's germline CDR1 is SGHVS and CDR2 FQNEAQ. This CDR3 has 16 residues. Losses at the gene ends were 0 bases for V and 13 bases for J; bases not matched to a gene: 12. CDR3 coding DNA: TGTGCCAGCAGCTTAGCACCCAGGGGGGCGGCTGATCCCCTCCACTTT. Translating it yields CASSLAPRGAADPLHF.

This chain links TRBV4-2 with TRBJ2-5; 9 nucleotides align to TRBD2. This CDR3 spans 15 amino acids. Germline loops: CDR1 LGHNA, CDR2 YNFKEQ. Losses at the gene ends were 6 bases for V and 5 bases for J; bases not matched to a gene: 10. The CDR3 DNA reads TGTGCCAGCAGAGAGAGGCGGGGGGGCGGGGAGACCCAGTACTTC. Amino acid sequence: CASRERRGGGETQYF.

This rearrangement joins TRBV7-9 to TRBJ1-4, with D uncertain. Per germline, CDR1 SEHNR and CDR2 FQNEAQ (reference sequence). V lost 0 bases to trimming and J lost 6 bases, with 11 bases between them. The CDR3 totals 15 residues. The CDR3 loop reads CASSLAGEADEKLFF. DNA for the CDR3: TGTGCCAGCAGCTTAGCCGGTGAGGCGGATGAAAAACTGTTTTTT.

The rearrangement links TRBV7-8 to TRBJ1-1; the D is unclear. Germline V gives CDR1 SGHVS, CDR2 FQNEAQ. V was trimmed by 5 bases and J by 3 bases, leaving 7 bases between them. The CDR3 spans 12 residues. The CDR3 protein is CASSLGYTEAFF. As DNA, the CDR3 is TGTGCCAGCAGCCTCGGGTACACTGAAGCTTTCTTT.

This rearrangement joins TRBV5-4 to TRBJ2-3; D gene unclear. The V gene's germline CDR1 is SGHNT and CDR2 YYREEE (reference sequence). V lost 0 bases and J 6 bases, leaving 14 bases between the germline ends. The CDR3 runs to 15 residues. The chain's CDR3 is CASSLVARGGDTQYF. For the CDR3, the DNA is TGTGCCAGCAGCTTGGTAGCAAGAGGTGGGGATACGCAGTATTTT.

This rearrangement joins TRBV4-1 to TRBJ2-7; 9 bases align to TRBD2. Germline loops: CDR1 MGHRA, CDR2 YSYEKL. The CDR3 runs 16 residues. V dropped 0 bases and J dropped 3; count of bases not matched to a gene: 6. As DNA, the CDR3 is TGCGCCAGCAGCCAAGAACCTGCTAGCGGGGTCTACGAGCAGTACTTC. It translates to CASSQEPASGVYEQYF.

The chain has TRBV11-1 and TRBJ1-6; the match to TRBD1 covers 7 bases. The length of the CDR3 is 15 residues. CDR1 is SGHAT, CDR2 FQDESV, per germline (reference sequence). V lost 2 bases and J lost 9; bases outside the gene matches: 7. The CDR3 spells CASSLYEGAASPLHF. Written as DNA, the CDR3 is TGTGCCAGCAGCTTATATGAGGGGGCGGCTTCACCCCTCCACTTT.

This chain uses TRBV30 with TRBJ1-1; TRBD1 matches 8 bases. In germline, CDR1 is GTSNPN, CDR2 SVGIG (reference sequence). Trimming at V came to 4 bases and at J to 5 bases, leaving 12 bases not matched to a gene. This CDR3 is built from 15 residues. The chain's CDR3 is CAWTGQGLARTEAFF. The CDR3 DNA reads TGTGCCTGGACCGGACAGGGCCTGGCGAGAACTGAAGCTTTCTTT.

The chain has TRBV4-1 and TRBJ1-4; D is ambiguous. This CDR3 has 16 amino acids. V was cut by 4 bases and J by 5 bases, with 17 bases left in between. Germline CDR1 MGHRA, CDR2 YSYEKL. CDR3 sequence: CASSPDRGRLNEKLFF. The DNA for the CDR3 is TGCGCCAGCAGCCCCGACCGAGGCAGATTGAATGAAAAACTGTTTTTT.

This clone was seen a single time. This chain uses TRBV27 with TRBJ1-2, with 10 positions matching TRBD1. V shed 6 bases and J 5 bases; nucleotides not matched to a gene: 6. This CDR3 is built from 14 residues. The germline V gene has CDR1 MNHEY and CDR2 SMNVEV (reference sequence). CDR3 residues: CASRGTGAMYGYTF. CDR3 DNA sequence: TGTGCCAGCAGGGGGACAGGGGCGATGTATGGCTACACCTTC.

The rearrangement links TRBV28 to TRBJ2-2, with D maybe TRBD2 (5 bases). The CDR3 has 15 residues. Germline V CDR1 and CDR2: MDHEN, SYDVKM. Trimming pared 5 bases from V and 7 bases from J, leaving 17 bases between. For the CDR3, the DNA is TGTGCCAGCAGTCCGAATTCGAGGGCGGACGGGGAGCTGTTTTTT. Translation: CASSPNSRADGELFF.

The genes are TRBV6-5 and TRBJ2-7; 10 nucleotides agree with TRBD2. The CDR3 is 14 amino acids. In germline, CDR1 is MNHEY, CDR2 SVGAGI. The J segment lost 6 bases and the V segment lost 2 bases, leaving 4 bases of the junction unmatched. The CDR3: CASSYASGSPEQYF. The CDR3 DNA reads TGTGCCAGCAGTTACGCTAGCGGGAGTCCCGAGCAGTACTTC.

The rearrangement joins TRBV9 to TRBJ2-1; D is perhaps TRBD2 (5 bases). Per germline, CDR1 SGDLS and CDR2 YYNGEE. The CDR3 has 13 amino acids. V was trimmed by 1 base and J by 8 bases, leaving 10 bases between them. CDR3 region: CASSVYSEDEQFF. The CDR3, as DNA: TGTGCCAGCAGCGTATACTCGGAGGATGAGCAGTTCTTC.

This sequence joins TRBV11-1 and TRBJ1-1; TRBD1 matches at 8 bases. The CDR3 covers 13 residues. V lost 6 bases and J lost 1; bases outside the gene matches: 1. CDR1 is SGHAT and CDR2 is FQDESV in the germline V gene (reference sequence). As DNA, the CDR3 is TGTGCCAGCAGGGGGACAGGGAACACTGAAGCTTTCTTT. It is translated as CASRGTGNTEAFF.

The chain combines TRBV5-1 with TRBJ1-1; D is unclear. This CDR3 has 14 residues. Germline assignment: CDR1 SGHRS and CDR2 YFSETQ. Between the trimmed V and J ends, which lost 0 bases and 3 bases, there was a span of 9 bases. The CDR3 nucleotides read TGCGCCAGCAGCTTGGCCAAAGCGGACACTGAAGCTTTCTTT. Encoded protein: CASSLAKADTEAFF.

The chain combines TRBV7-2 with TRBJ1-1, with D unresolved. In germline, CDR1 is SGHTA, CDR2 FQGNSA. CDR3 size: 15 residues. With 3 bases removed from V and 2 bases from J, the gap between germline ends came to 13 bases. The CDR3 loop is CASSFPTPGNTEAFF. CDR3 coding DNA: TGTGCCAGCAGCTTCCCAACTCCGGGAAACACTGAAGCTTTCTTT.

This chain joins TRBV7-9 and TRBJ1-2, with D possibly TRBD1 on 5 matching bases. The V end was cut by 5 bases, the J end by 0 bases, with 10 bases between. The CDR3 is 14 residues long. Looked up from germline, CDR1 is SEHNR and CDR2 is FQNEAQ (reference sequence). The CDR3 DNA sequence: TGTGCCAGCAGCCAACCAGGGTCTAACTATGGCTACACCTTC. Translating it yields CASSQPGSNYGYTF.

V is TRBV19 and J is TRBJ2-7; D gene uncertain. The length of the CDR3 is 12 residues. CDR1 and CDR2 (germline): LNHDA, SQIVND (reference sequence). With 0 bases removed from V and 3 bases from J, the gap between germline ends came to 3 bases. Here the CDR3 DNA reads TGTGCCAGTAGTATAGACCACTACGAGCAGTACTTC. Residues: CASSIDHYEQYF. Together with reference TRBV19 and TRBJ2-7, the CDR3 gives the full variable domain: DGGITQSPKYLFRKEGQNVTLSCEQNLNHDAMYWYRQDPGQGLRLIYYSQIVNDFQKGDIAEGYSVSREKKESFPLTVTSAQKNPTAFYLCASSIDHYEQYFGPGTRLTVT.

This clone was observed once. The rearrangement uses TRBV27 and TRBJ2-1; 8 nucleotides align to TRBD2. The V segment lost 5 bases and the J segment 3 bases; nucleotides outside the gene matches: 3. The CDR3 has 14 amino acids. Germline-derived CDR1 and CDR2 are MNHEY and SMNVEV (reference sequence). For the CDR3, the DNA is TGTGCCAGCAGTAGCGGGGGACTCTACAATGAGCAGTTCTTC. Its protein is CASSSGGLYNEQFF.

V usage is TRBV6-5 and J usage is TRBJ2-5; D might be TRBD2 (5 bases). CDR3 length: 14 amino acids. V lost 4 bases, J lost 1 base, and 10 bases lay in between. CDR1 MNHEY and CDR2 SVGAGI come from the germline V gene. The DNA of the CDR3 is TGTGCCAGCAGTTTCGAGGGTATCCAAGAGACCCAGTACTTC. Translated, it gives CASSFEGIQETQYF.

The rearrangement uses TRBV12-5 and TRBJ2-3; 9 nucleotides align to TRBD1. CDR3 length: 15 residues. From germline, CDR1 is LGHNT and CDR2 FRNRAP. With 6 bases clipped from V and 3 bases from J, the junction kept 7 bases outside the gene matches. Here the CDR3 reads CASGGDRVMTDTQYF. The CDR3 coding sequence is TGTGCTAGTGGGGGGGACAGGGTAATGACAGATACGCAGTATTTT.

The CDR3 here is CSVESAGGSTDTQYF. The CDR3 DNA reads as TGCAGCGTTGAATCAGCGGGAGGTTCCACAGATACGCAGTATTTT. The chain combines TRBV29-1 with TRBJ2-3, with 9 positions matching TRBD2. The V gene end was trimmed by 2 bases and the J gene end by 2 bases; junction bases not matched to a gene: 5. This CDR3 is 15 amino acids long. Germline V gene data show CDR1 as SQVTM and CDR2 as ANQGSEA.

V usage is TRBV6-4 and J usage is TRBJ1-1; tentative D call: TRBD1 (5 bases). This CDR3 has 13 amino acids. CDR1 MRHNA and CDR2 SNTAGT come from the germline V gene. Trimming removed 6 bases from V and 4 bases from J, with 12 bases in between. The CDR3 DNA follows: TGTGCCAGCAGCGACGGGGCCGGCACTGAAGCTTTCTTT. Its protein product is CASSDGAGTEAFF.

J is TRBJ2-7 and V is TRBV6-6, with D hard to call. Trimming removed 9 bases from V and 7 bases from J, with 16 bases in between. This CDR3 region has 12 residues. Germline assignment: CDR1 MNHNY and CDR2 SVGAGI (reference sequence). The CDR3 sequence: CARRRVYGEQYF. CDR3 nucleotide sequence: TGTGCCAGGAGGCGAGTCTACGGGGAGCAGTACTTC.

J is TRBJ2-7 and V is TRBV2; no clear D. V dropped 8 bases and J dropped 0 bases, with 26 bases sitting between them. This CDR3 spans 18 amino acids. Germline CDR1 and CDR2: SNHLY and FYNNEI. In DNA, the CDR3 is TGTGCCAGCGGCCTAAGCCGAGTTGGGCCCCAAGGCTCCTACGAGCAGTACTTC. It is translated as CASGLSRVGPQGSYEQYF.